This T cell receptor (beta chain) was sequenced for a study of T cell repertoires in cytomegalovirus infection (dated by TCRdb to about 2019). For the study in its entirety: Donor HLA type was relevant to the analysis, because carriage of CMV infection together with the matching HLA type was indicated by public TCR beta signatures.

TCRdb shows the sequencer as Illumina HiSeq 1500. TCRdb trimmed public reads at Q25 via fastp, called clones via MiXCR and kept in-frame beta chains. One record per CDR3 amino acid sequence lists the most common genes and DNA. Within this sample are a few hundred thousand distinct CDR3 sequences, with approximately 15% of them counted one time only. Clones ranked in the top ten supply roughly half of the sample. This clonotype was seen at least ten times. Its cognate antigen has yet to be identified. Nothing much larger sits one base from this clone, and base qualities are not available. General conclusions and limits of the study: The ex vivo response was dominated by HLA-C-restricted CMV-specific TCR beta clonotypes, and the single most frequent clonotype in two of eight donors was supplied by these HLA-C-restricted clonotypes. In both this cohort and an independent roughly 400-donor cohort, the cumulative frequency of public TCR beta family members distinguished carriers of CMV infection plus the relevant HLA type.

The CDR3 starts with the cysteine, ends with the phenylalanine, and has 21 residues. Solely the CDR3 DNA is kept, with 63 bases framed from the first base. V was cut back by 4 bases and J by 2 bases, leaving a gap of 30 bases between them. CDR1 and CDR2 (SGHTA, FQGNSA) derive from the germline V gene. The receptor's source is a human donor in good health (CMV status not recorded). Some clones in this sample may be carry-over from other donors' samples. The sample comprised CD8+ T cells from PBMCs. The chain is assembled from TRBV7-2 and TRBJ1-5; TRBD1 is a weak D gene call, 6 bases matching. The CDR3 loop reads CASSSLVRGEADLIGNQPQHF. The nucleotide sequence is TGTGCCAGCAGCTCATTAGTGAGGGGGGAGGCAGATTTAATTGGCAATCAGCCCCAGCATTTT.